This T cell receptor beta chain was sequenced for a study of control samples from healthy donors and cancer patients. TCRdb keeps only in-frame clones here, not all; method: immunoSEQ multiplex PCR. This table has roughly 100,000 clones, about 89% appearing once. There are 15 residues in the CDR3. Germline CDR1 LGHDT, CDR2 YNNKEL (reference sequence). V was clipped by 2 bases and J by 2 bases, with 11 bases between them. The clonotype originates from a man aged 55 to 70 with lung cancer. The J gene is TRBJ2-3, the V gene TRBV3-1 (or the pseudogene TRBV3-2); D possibly corresponds to TRBD1 (6 bases). The sequencing input was PBMCs. This CDR3 is CASSQLTGLTDTQYF. In DNA, the CDR3 is TGTGCCAGCAGCCAATTGACAGGACTCACAGATACGCAGTATTTT.